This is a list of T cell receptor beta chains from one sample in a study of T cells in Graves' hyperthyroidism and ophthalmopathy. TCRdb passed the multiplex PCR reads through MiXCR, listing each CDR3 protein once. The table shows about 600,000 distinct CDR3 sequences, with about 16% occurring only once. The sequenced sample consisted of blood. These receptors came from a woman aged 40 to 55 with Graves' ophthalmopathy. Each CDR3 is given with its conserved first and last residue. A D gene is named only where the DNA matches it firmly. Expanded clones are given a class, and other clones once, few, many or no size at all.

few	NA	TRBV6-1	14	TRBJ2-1	TGTGCCAGCAGGAAGCCCCGGGGAGACAATGAGCAGTTCTTC	CASRKPRGDNEQFF
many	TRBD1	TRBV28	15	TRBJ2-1	TGTGCCAGCAGTTTTGAACAGGGGGCGCGTAATGAGCAGTTCTTC	CASSFEQGARNEQFF
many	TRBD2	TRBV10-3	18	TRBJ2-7	TGTGCCATCAGTGAGTCGTTGGGACTAGCGGACTTCTCCTACGAGCAGTACTTC	CAISESLGLADFSYEQYF
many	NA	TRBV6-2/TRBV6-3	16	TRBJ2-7	TGTGCCAGCAGATCGCAAGGAGACATGAGCTCCTACGAGCAGTACTTC	CASRSQGDMSSYEQYF
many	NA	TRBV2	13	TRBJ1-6	TGTGCCAGCAGTGTTTGGGATCGCTCACCCCTCCACTTT	CASSVWDRSPLHF
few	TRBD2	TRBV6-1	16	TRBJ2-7	TGTGCCAGCAGCCTGGCCCCCCTAGCGGGTGGGGACGAGCAGTACTTC	CASSLAPLAGGDEQYF
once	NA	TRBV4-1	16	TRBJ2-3	TGCGCCAGCAGCCAACTAGGTTTGATGAGTACAGATACGCAGTATTTT	CASSQLGLMSTDTQYF
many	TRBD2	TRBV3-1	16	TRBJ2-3	TGTGCCAGCAGCCAAGTCCCGACTAGCGGGGGGTATACGCAGTATTTT	CASSQVPTSGGYTQYF
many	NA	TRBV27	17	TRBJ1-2	TGTGCCAGCAGGGTATCCGGGACAACCACCTCTAACTATGGCTACACCTTC	CASRVSGTTTSNYGYTF
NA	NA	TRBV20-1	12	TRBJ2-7	TGCAGTGCTACGACAGGCCCCTACGAGCAGTACTTC	CSATTGPYEQYF
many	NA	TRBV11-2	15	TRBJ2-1	TGTGCCAGCAGCTTAGATCGGGTAGGGGGAAATGAGCAGTTCTTC	CASSLDRVGGNEQFF
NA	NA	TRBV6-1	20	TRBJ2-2	TGTGCCAGCAGTTCAGAGGGGTGGCCAGGGGAAGGTCGGAACACCGGGGAGCTGTTTTTT	CASSSEGWPGEGRNTGELFF
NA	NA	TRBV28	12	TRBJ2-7	TGTGCCAGCACATCAGGGTTGAACGAGCAGTACTTC	CASTSGLNEQYF
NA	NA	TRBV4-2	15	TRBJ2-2	TGTGCCAGCAGCCAAGCAAGGACAGACACCGGGGAGCTGTTTTTT	CASSQARTDTGELFF
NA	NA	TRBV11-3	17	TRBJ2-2	TGTGCCAGCAGCTTAAGTAGCTGGGGGATGGGGCACGGGGAGCTGTTTTTT	CASSLSSWGMGHGELFF
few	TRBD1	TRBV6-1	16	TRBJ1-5	TGTGCCAGCAGTGAAGCTCTGGGACAGGGCAATCAGCCCCAGCATTTT	CASSEALGQGNQPQHF
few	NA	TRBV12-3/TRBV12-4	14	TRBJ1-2	TGTGCCAGCAGTTTGTTCGGGGGGAACTATGGCTACACCTTC	CASSLFGGNYGYTF
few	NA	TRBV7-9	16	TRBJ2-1	TGTGCCAGCAGCTTAGCGTCAGGAAGGACCTACAATGAGCAGTTCTTC	CASSLASGRTYNEQFF
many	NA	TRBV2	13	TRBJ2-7	TGTGCCAGCAGTACCCTGGGGGAGTCCGAGCAGTACTTC	CASSTLGESEQYF
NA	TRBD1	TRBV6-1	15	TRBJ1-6	TGTGCCAGCGAGGCCACAGGGGGAGGGTGGTCACCCCTCCACTTT	CASEATGGGWSPLHF
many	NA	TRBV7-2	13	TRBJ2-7	TGTGCCAGCAGCGGAGGCTTCTCCTACGAGCAGTACTTC	CASSGGFSYEQYF
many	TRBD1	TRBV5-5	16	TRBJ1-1	TGTGCCAGCAGCTTGGCATCCCAGGGGGCGCGAACTGAAGCTTTCTTT	CASSLASQGARTEAFF
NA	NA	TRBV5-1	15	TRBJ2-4	TGCGCCAGCAGCTTGGGGGGGCTAGGCAAAAACATTCAGTACTTC	CASSLGGLGKNIQYF
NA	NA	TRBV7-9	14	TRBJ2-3	TGTGCCAGCGATTGGGACCATCCGGGAGATACGCAGTATTTT	CASDWDHPGDTQYF
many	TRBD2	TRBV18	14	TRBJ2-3	TGTGCCAGCTCACCCCTAGCCGGGGGGGATACGCAGTATTTT	CASSPLAGGDTQYF
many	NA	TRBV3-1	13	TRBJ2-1	TGTGCCAGCAGCCAAGGGGAAGCAGGCGAGCAGTTCTTC	CASSQGEAGEQFF
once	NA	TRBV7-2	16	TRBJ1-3	TGTGCCAGCAGCTTAGGAGGACAAATAACAGGAAACACCATATATTTT	CASSLGGQITGNTIYF
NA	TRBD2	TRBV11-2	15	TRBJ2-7	TGCGCCAGCAGCCCGACTAGCAGAAGCCAGTACGAGCAGTACTTC	CASSPTSRSQYEQYF
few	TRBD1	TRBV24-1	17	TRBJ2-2	TGTGCCACCAGTGATTGGGCAGGGGGCTCGTACACCGGGGAGCTGTTTTTT	CATSDWAGGSYTGELFF
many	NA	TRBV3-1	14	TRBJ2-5	TGTGCCAGCTCATCGACCGGGGAACAAGAGACCCAGTACTTC	CASSSTGEQETQYF
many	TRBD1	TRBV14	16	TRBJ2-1	TGTGCCAGCAGCCCGACAGGGGGCAAGGTAAACAATGAGCAGTTCTTC	CASSPTGGKVNNEQFF
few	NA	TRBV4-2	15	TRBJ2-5	TGTGCCAGCAGCCCAAGTGGGGTCCTCCAAGAGACCCAGTACTTC	CASSPSGVLQETQYF
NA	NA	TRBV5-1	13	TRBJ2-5	TGCGCCAGCAGCTTGAAGGGATCCGAGACCCAGTACTTC	CASSLKGSETQYF
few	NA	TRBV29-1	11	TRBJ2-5	TGCAGCGTTGTGCGGGGAGAGACCCAGTACTTC	CSVVRGETQYF
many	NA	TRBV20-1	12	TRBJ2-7	TGCAGTGCTAGAGATCCCCTCCCCGAGCAGTACTTC	CSARDPLPEQYF
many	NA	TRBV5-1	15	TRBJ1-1	TGCGCCAGCAGCTTAACCACAGGGTCAAACGCTGAAGCTTTCTTT	CASSLTTGSNAEAFF
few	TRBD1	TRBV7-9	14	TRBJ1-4	TGTGCCAGCAGGCGAGGGGGCGCGGGTGAAAAACTGTTTTTT	CASRRGGAGEKLFF
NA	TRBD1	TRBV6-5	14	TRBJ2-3	TGTGCCAGCAGTCACCGGGACAGGGGAGATACGCAGTATTTT	CASSHRDRGDTQYF
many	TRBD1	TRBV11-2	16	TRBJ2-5	TGTGCCAGCAGCTCTCCTGGACAGGGATTGGAAGAGACCCAGTACTTC	CASSSPGQGLEETQYF
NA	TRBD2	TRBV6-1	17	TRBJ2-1	TGTGCCAGCAGCGCGGTGACTAGCGGGGGGGCAGGCAATGAGCAGTTCTTC	CASSAVTSGGAGNEQFF
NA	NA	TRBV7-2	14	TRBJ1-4	TGTGCCAGCAGCTTTAAGGGGGACAATGAAAAACTGTTTTTT	CASSFKGDNEKLFF
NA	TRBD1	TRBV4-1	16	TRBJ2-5	TGCGCCAGCAGCCAAGTAGGACAGGGGTCTCAAGAGACCCAGTACTTC	CASSQVGQGSQETQYF
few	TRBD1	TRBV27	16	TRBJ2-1	TGTGCCAGCAGTTTATTACCCGGACAGGGGGGGCGGGAGCAGTTCTTC	CASSLLPGQGGREQFF
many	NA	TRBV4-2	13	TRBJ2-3	TGTGCCAGCAGCCAAGTCGCCGGAGATACGCAGTATTTT	CASSQVAGDTQYF
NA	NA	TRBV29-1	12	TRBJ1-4	TGCAGCGCCGTAGAGCCTAATGAAAAACTGTTTTTT	CSAVEPNEKLFF
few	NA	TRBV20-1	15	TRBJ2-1	TGCAGTGCCCTAAAAAGTGTGACAGGTGACAATGAGCAGTTCTTC	CSALKSVTGDNEQFF
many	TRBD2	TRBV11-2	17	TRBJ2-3	TGTGCCAGCAGCTTAGGGCTAGCGGGAGGGCGAACAGATACGCAGTATTTT	CASSLGLAGGRTDTQYF
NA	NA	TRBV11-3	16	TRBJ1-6	TGTGCCAGCAGCCTCACCCCCCAGGGAGTAAATTCACCCCTCCACTTT	CASSLTPQGVNSPLHF